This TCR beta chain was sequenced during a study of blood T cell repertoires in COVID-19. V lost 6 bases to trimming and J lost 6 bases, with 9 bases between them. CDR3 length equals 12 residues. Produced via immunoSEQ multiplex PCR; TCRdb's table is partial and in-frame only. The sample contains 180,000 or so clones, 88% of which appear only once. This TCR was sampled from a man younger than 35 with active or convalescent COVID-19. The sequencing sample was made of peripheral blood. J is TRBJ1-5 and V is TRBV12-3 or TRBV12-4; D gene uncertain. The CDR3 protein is CASRVESQPQHF. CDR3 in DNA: TGTGCCAGCAGGGTAGAGAGTCAGCCCCAGCATTTT.